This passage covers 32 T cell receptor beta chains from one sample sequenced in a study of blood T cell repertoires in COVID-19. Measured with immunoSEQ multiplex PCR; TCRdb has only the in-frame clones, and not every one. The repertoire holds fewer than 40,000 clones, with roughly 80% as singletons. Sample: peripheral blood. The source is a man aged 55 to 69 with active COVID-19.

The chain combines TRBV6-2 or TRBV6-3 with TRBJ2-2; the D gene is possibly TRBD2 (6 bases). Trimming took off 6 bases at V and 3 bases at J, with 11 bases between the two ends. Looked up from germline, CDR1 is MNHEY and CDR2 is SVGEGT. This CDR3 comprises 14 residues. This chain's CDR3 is CASSPTSYTGELFF. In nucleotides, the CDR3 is TGTGCCAGCAGCCCCACTAGCTACACCGGGGAGCTGTTTTTT.

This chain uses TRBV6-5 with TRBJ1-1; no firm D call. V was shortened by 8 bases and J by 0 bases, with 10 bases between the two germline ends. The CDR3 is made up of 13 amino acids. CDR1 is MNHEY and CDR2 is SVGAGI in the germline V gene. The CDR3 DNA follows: TGTGCCAGCGGAGAGGATTTGAACACTGAAGCTTTCTTT. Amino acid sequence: CASGEDLNTEAFF.

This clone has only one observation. Here the CDR3 DNA reads TGTGCCAGCAGCCCCCGGACAGGGGGGGACTATGGCTACACCTTC. Protein sequence: CASSPRTGGDYGYTF. The chain carries TRBV4-2 and TRBJ1-2; 10 bases map to TRBD1. The ends lost 4 bases at V and 3 bases at J; junction bases unmatched: 5. Germline CDR1 is LGHNA and CDR2 is YNFKEQ. This CDR3 has 15 residues.

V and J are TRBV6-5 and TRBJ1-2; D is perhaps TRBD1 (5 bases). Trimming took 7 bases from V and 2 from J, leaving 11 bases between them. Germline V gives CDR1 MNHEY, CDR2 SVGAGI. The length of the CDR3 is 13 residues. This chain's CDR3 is CASNGGGNYGYTF. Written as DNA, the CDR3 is TGTGCCAGCAACGGGGGGGGAAACTATGGCTACACCTTC.

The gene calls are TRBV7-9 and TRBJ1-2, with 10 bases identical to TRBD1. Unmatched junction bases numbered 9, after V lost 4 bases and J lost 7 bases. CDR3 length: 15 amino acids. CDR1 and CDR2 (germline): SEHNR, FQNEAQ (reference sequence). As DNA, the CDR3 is TGTGCCAGCAGCTCGCGACAGGGGGCGCGGGGTGGCTACACCTTC. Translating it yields CASSSRQGARGGYTF.

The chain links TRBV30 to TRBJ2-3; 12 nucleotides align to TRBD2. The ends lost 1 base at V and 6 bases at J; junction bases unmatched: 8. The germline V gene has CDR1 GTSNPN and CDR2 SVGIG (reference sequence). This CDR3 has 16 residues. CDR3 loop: CAWSGGLAGLRDTQYF. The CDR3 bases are TGTGCCTGGAGTGGAGGACTAGCGGGATTAAGGGATACGCAGTATTTT.

The chain's CDR3 is CASSLDSPGETQYF. DNA for the CDR3: TGTGCCAGCAGTTTAGACTCTCCTGGGGAGACCCAGTACTTC. The chain employs TRBV25-1 and TRBJ2-5; D is undetermined. Trimming cost V 5 bases and J 5 bases, with 15 bases left between them. CDR1 MGHDK and CDR2 SYGVNS come from the germline V gene. The length of the CDR3 is 14 residues.

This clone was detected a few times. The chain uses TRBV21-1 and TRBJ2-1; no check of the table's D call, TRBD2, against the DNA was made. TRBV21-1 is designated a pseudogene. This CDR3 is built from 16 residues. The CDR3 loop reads CASSKGSGGAYNEQFF. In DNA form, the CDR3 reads TGTGCCAGCAGCAAAGGTAGCGGGGGGGCCTACAATGAGCAGTTCTTC.

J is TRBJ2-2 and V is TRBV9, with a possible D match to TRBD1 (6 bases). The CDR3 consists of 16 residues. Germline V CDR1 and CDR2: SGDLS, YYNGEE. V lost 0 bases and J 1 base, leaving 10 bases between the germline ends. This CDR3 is CASSVGGRGNTGELFF. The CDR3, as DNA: TGTGCCAGCAGCGTAGGGGGCAGGGGGAACACCGGGGAGCTGTTTTTT.

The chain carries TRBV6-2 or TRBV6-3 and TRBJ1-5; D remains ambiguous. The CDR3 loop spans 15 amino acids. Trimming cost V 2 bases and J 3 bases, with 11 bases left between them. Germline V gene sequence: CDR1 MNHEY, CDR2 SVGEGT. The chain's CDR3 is CASSYDGKYNQPQHF. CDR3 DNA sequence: TGTGCCAGCAGTTACGACGGGAAATACAATCAGCCCCAGCATTTT.

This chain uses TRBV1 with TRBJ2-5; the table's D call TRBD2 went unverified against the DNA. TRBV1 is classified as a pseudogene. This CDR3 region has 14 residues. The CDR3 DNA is TGCACCAGCAGCCTAAAGCGGGGGGCCGGGACCCAGTACTTC. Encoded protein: CTSSLKRGAGTQYF.

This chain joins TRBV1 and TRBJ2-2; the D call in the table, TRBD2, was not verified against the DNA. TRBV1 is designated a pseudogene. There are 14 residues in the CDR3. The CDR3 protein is CTSSQAGGTGELFF. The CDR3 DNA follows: TGCACCAGCAGCCAAGCCGGGGGCACCGGGGAGCTGTTTTTT.

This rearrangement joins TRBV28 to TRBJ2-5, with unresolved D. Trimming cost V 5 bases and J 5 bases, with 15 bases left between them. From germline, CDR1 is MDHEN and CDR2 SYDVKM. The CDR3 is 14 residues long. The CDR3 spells CASSPPNPQETQYF. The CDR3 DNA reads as TGTGCCAGCAGTCCACCTAACCCACAGGAGACCCAGTACTTC.

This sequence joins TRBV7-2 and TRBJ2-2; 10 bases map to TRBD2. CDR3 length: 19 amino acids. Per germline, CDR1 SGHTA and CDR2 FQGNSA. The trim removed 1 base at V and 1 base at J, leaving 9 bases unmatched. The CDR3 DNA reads TGTGCCAGCAGCTTAGGGTGGCTAGCGGGAGCGGGGAACACCGGGGAGCTGTTTTTT. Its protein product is CASSLGWLAGAGNTGELFF.

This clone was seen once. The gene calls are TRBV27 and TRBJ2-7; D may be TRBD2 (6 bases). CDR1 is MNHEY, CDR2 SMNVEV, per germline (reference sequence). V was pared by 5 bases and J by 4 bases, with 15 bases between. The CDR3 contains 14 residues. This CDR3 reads CASSPWDFLYEQYF. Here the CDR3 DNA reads TGTGCCAGCAGTCCCTGGGACTTTCTATACGAGCAGTACTTC.

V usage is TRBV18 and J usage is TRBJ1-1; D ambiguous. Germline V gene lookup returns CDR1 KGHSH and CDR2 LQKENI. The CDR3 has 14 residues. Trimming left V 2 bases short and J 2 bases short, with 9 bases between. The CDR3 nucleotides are TGTGCCAGCTCACCATTTACAGCTAACACTGAAGCTTTCTTT. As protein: CASSPFTANTEAFF.

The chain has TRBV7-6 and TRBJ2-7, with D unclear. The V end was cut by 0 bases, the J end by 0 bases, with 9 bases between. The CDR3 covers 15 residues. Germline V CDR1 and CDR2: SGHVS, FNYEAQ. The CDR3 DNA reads TGTGCCAGCAGCTTAGCGGGTCCTAGCTCCTACGAGCAGTACTTC. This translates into CASSLAGPSSYEQYF.

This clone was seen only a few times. For the CDR3, the DNA is TGTGCCGTCCAGGCGGGCCATGAGCAGTTCTTC. It translates to CAVQAGHEQFF. The V call is TRBV24-1, the J call TRBJ2-1; the D gene is possibly TRBD2 (5 bases). There are 11 residues in the CDR3. Per the germline V gene, CDR1 is KGHDR and CDR2 is SFDVKD. V lost 12 bases, J lost 8 bases, and 13 bases lay in between.

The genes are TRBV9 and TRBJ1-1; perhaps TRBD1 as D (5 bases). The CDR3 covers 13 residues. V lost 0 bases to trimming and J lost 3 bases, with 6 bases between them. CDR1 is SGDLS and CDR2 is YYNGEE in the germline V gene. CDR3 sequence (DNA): TGTGCCAGCAGCGTAGGGGGCTACACTGAAGCTTTCTTT. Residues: CASSVGGYTEAFF.

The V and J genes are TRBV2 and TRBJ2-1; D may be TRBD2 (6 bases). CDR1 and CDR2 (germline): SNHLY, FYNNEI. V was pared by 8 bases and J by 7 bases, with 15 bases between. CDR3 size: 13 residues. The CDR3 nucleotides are TGTGCCAGCGGGTTGGCGGGACGGAATGAGCAGTTCTTC. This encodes CASGLAGRNEQFF.

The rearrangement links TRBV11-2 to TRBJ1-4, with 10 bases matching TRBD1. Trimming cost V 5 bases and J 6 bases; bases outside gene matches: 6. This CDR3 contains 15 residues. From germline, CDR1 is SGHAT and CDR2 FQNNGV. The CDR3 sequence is CASSITGTGDEKLFF. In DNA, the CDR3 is TGTGCCAGCAGCATAACCGGGACAGGGGATGAAAAACTGTTTTTT.

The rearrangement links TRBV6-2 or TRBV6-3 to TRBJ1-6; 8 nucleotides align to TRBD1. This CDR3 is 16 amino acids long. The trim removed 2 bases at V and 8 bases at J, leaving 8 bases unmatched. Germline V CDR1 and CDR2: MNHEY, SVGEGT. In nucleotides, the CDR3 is TGTGCCAGCAGTTACGTTTTGGGACAGGATGATTCACCCCTCCACTTT. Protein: CASSYVLGQDDSPLHF.

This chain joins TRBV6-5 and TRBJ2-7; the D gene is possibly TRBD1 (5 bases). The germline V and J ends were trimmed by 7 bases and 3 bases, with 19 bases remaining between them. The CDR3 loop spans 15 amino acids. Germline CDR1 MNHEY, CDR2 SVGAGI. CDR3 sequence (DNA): TGTGCCAGCATCTGGCAGGGATCAGGAATCTACGAGCAGTACTTC. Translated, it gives CASIWQGSGIYEQYF.

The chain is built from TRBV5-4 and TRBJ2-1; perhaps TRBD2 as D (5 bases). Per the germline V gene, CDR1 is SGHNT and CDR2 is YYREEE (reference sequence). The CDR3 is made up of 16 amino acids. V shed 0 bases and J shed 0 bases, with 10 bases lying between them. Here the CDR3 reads CASSLGAGASYNEQFF. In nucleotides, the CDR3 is TGTGCCAGCAGCTTGGGGGCGGGCGCCTCCTACAATGAGCAGTTCTTC.

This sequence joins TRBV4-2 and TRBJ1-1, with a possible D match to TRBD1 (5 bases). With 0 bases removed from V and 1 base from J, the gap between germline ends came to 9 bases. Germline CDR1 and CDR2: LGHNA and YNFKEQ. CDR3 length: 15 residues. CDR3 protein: CASSQDGASNTEAFF. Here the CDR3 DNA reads TGTGCCAGCAGCCAAGATGGGGCCTCGAACACTGAAGCTTTCTTT.

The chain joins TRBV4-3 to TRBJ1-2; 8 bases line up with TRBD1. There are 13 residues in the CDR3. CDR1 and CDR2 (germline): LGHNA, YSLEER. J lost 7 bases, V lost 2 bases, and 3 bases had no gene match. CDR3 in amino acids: CASSQTGGTGYTF. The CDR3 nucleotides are TGCGCCAGCAGCCAAACAGGGGGGACTGGCTACACCTTC.

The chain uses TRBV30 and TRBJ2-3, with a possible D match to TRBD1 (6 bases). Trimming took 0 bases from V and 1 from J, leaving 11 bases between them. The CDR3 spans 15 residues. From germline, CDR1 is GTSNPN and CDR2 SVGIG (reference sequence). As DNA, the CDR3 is TGTGCCTGGAGTGTAGGTCAGGGGCGCACAGATACGCAGTATTTT. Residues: CAWSVGQGRTDTQYF.

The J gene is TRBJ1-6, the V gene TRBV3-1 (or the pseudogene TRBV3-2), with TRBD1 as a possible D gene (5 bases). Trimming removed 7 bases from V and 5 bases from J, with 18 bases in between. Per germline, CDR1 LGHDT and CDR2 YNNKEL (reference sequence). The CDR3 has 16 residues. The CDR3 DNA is TGTGCCAGCACCCTCCAGACAGTCGGCCATAATTCACCCCTCCACTTT. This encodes CASTLQTVGHNSPLHF.

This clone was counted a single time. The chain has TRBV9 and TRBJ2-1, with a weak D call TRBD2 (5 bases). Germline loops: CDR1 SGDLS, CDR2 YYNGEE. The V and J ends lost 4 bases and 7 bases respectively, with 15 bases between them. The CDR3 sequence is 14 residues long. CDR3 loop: CASSQLGFTNEQFF. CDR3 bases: TGTGCCAGCAGCCAACTAGGCTTCACTAATGAGCAGTTCTTC. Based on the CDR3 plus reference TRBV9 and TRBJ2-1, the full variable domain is DSGVTQTPKHLITATGQRVTLRCSPRSGDLSVYWYQQSLDQGLQFLIQYYNGEERAKGNILERFSAQQFPDLHSELNLSSLELGDSALYFCASSQLGFTNEQFFGPGTRLTVL.

The CDR3 loop reads CASSPGALSYEQYF. CDR3 nucleotides: TGTGCCAGCAGCCCAGGGGCGCTATCCTACGAGCAGTACTTC. The rearrangement joins TRBV7-2 to TRBJ2-7; maybe TRBD1 (6 bases). Germline lookup yields CDR1 SGHTA and CDR2 FQGNSA. V gave up 5 bases and J gave up 1 base, with 12 bases separating them. The CDR3 is 14 residues long.

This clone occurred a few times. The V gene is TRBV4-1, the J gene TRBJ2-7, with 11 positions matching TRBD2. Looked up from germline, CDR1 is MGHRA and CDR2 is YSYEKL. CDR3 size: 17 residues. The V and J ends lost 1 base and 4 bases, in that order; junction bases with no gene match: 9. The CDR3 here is CASSQVDIIAGGYEQYF. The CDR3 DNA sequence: TGCGCCAGCAGCCAAGTCGACATCATAGCGGGAGGGTACGAGCAGTACTTC.

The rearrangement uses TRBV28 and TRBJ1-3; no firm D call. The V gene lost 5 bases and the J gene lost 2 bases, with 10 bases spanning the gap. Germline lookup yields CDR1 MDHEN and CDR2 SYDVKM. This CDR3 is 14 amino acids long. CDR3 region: CASSPVPPGNTIYF. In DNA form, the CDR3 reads TGTGCCAGCAGTCCTGTCCCCCCTGGAAACACCATATATTTT.